These 22 T cell receptor beta chains came from one sample sequenced in a study of T cell responses to AZD1222 COVID-19 vaccine (TCRdb year 2021). The library was obtained by the immunoSEQ multiplex PCR assay. TCRdb provides this immuneACCESS table in a form limited to in-frame rearrangements. Some clones are lacking; in checked studies, under half of them reflect an unresolved V gene, and why the rest are absent is not known. The sample table records just under 75,000 clones; around three quarters of these occur just once. Of the sample, roughly 50% falls within the top ten clones. The sample's time point, from its label and the paper: about 28 days (+/-7) after the second vaccine dose. The specimen comprised peripheral blood, sampled 28 days after the second AZD1222 dose. The receptors were gathered from an adult who received the AZD1222 COVID-19 vaccine.

The chain is built from TRBV28 and TRBJ2-2; D remains unclear. V shed 5 bases and J shed 11 bases, with 12 bases lying between them. Germline lookup yields CDR1 MDHEN and CDR2 SYDVKM. The CDR3 extends over 12 amino acids. CDR3 sequence: CASSVPPAELFF. For the CDR3, the DNA is TGTGCCAGCAGTGTCCCCCCCGCTGAGCTGTTTTTT.

This clone appeared a few times. This chain links TRBV27 with TRBJ1-5; perhaps TRBD1 as D (6 bases). The V and J ends lost 0 bases and 9 bases respectively, with 12 bases between them. This CDR3 is 14 amino acids long. Looked up from germline, CDR1 is MNHEY and CDR2 is SMNVEV (reference sequence). In nucleotides, the CDR3 is TGTGCCAGCAGTTTATCGGGGGCGGGGTTGCCCCAGCATTTT. Translated: CASSLSGAGLPQHF.

The chain couples TRBV19 to TRBJ1-5, with 9 bases aligning to TRBD1. The CDR3 totals 17 residues. Trimming removed 4 bases from V and 0 bases from J; junction bases left unmatched: 7. Looked up from germline, CDR1 is LNHDA and CDR2 is SQIVND (reference sequence). CDR3 in DNA: TGTGCCAGTAGTAATATACAGGGGGCTCGTAGCAATCAGCCCCAGCATTTT. This codes for CASSNIQGARSNQPQHF.

This chain joins TRBV3-1 (or the pseudogene TRBV3-2) and TRBJ1-6; D not resolved. Germline CDR1 and CDR2: LGHDT and YNNKEL (reference sequence). This CDR3 spans 14 amino acids. V gave up 3 bases and J gave up 7 bases, with 10 bases separating them. The CDR3 loop reads CASSHAGNNSPLHF. The CDR3 nucleotides read TGTGCCAGCAGCCATGCCGGGAACAATTCACCCCTCCACTTT.

The V gene is TRBV7-7, the J gene TRBJ2-3; 14 bases line up with TRBD2. The CDR3 length is 16 residues. V shed 3 bases, J shed 4 bases, and the junction held 3 bases outside the gene matches. The germline CDR1 and CDR2 sequences are SSHAT and FNYEAQ (reference sequence). The CDR3 loop is CASSFGLAGGADTQYF. The CDR3 region has the DNA TGTGCCAGCAGCTTCGGACTAGCGGGGGGAGCAGATACGCAGTATTTT.

The chain links TRBV13 to TRBJ2-7, with D maybe TRBD2 (5 bases). Germline CDR1 is PRHDT and CDR2 is FYEKMQ (reference sequence). The CDR3 loop spans 15 amino acids. Deletions cut 4 bases from V and 3 bases from J, with 16 bases between. CDR3 loop: CASSSPTGRDYEQYF. Here the CDR3 DNA reads TGTGCCAGCAGCTCCCCTACTGGACGGGACTACGAGCAGTACTTC.

This chain connects TRBV27 to TRBJ1-3; a possible D gene is TRBD1 (5 bases). Germline V gene sequence: CDR1 MNHEY, CDR2 SMNVEV (reference sequence). Trimming shortened V by 5 bases and J by 2 bases, and 13 bases separated the two germline ends. The CDR3 runs 15 residues. This chain's CDR3 is CASSPSWGAGNTIYF. The CDR3 DNA sequence: TGTGCCAGCAGTCCGTCCTGGGGCGCTGGAAACACCATATATTTT.

This chain joins TRBV28 and TRBJ2-1; 8 bases line up with TRBD2. The germline V gene encodes CDR1 MDHEN and CDR2 SYDVKM. V lost 5 bases, J lost 6 bases, and 21 bases stayed unmatched. The CDR3 sequence is 19 residues long. The CDR3 sequence: CASSQLSGDTLIRINEQFF. The CDR3 DNA follows: TGTGCCAGCAGTCAGCTTAGCGGGGATACCCTAATAAGAATCAATGAGCAGTTCTTC.

CDR3 protein: CASSLTSGGKSSTDTQYF. In nucleotides, the CDR3 is TGTGCCAGCAGTTTAACTAGCGGGGGGAAATCTAGCACAGATACGCAGTATTTT. V is TRBV27 and J is TRBJ2-3; 12 bases match TRBD2. Trimming took 2 bases from V and 0 from J; bases not matched to a gene: 6. Germline values: CDR1 MNHEY, CDR2 SMNVEV (reference sequence). The CDR3 spans 18 residues.

The chain uses TRBV27 and TRBJ2-1; unclear D gene. The germline V gene encodes CDR1 MNHEY and CDR2 SMNVEV (reference sequence). This CDR3 spans 15 amino acids. V shed 6 bases and J shed 6 bases, with 18 bases lying between them. The DNA for the CDR3 is TGTGCCAGCAGCCCACAGCTGCTGACCCTCAATGAGCAGTTCTTC. Amino acid sequence: CASSPQLLTLNEQFF.

The chain joins TRBV20-1 to TRBJ1-2; 8 bases are shared with TRBD1. The ends lost 3 bases at V and 6 bases at J; junction bases unmatched: 12. The CDR3 contains 15 residues. In germline, CDR1 is DFQATT, CDR2 SNEGSKA (reference sequence). This chain's CDR3 is CSASRPGTGINGYTF. The CDR3 bases are TGCAGTGCTAGTCGTCCCGGGACAGGAATAAATGGCTACACCTTC.

V gene TRBV7-9 combines with J gene TRBJ1-2; D not resolved. From germline, CDR1 is SEHNR and CDR2 FQNEAQ (reference sequence). CDR3 length: 15 residues. V was clipped by 5 bases and J by 8 bases, with 21 bases between them. The CDR3 loop is CASSHTDRTHEGYTF. CDR3 nucleotides: TGTGCCAGCAGCCACACGGACCGGACCCACGAGGGCTACACCTTC.

The chain uses TRBV6-5 and TRBJ2-2, with D possibly being TRBD1 (6 bases). CDR1 MNHEY and CDR2 SVGAGI come from the germline V gene. The CDR3 loop spans 15 amino acids. The V end lost 11 bases, the J end lost 3 bases, and 19 bases lay between the germline ends. The CDR3 DNA is TGTGCCGCGGACAGACAGCTCGCGTACACCGGGGAGCTGTTTTTT. Amino acid sequence: CAADRQLAYTGELFF.

This sequence joins TRBV7-8 and TRBJ2-5, with D tentatively TRBD2 (6 bases). V shed 5 bases and J shed 5 bases, with 18 bases lying between them. This CDR3 region has 15 residues. The germline CDR1 and CDR2 sequences are SGHVS and FQNEAQ. CDR3 coding DNA: TGTGCCAGCAGCATCGGGACTCGGGGAGCGGAGACCCAGTACTTC. It yields the protein CASSIGTRGAETQYF.

The rearrangement links TRBV7-3 to TRBJ2-1, with 15 bases identical to TRBD2. J gave up 10 bases and V 2 bases, and 6 bases lay outside the gene matches. The CDR3 length is 16 residues. Per the germline V gene, CDR1 is SGHTA and CDR2 is FQGTGA. CDR3 residues: CASSLQYGTSGGEQFF. CDR3 DNA sequence: TGTGCCAGCAGCTTACAGTATGGGACTAGCGGGGGGGAGCAGTTCTTC.

V is TRBV29-1 and J is TRBJ2-5; D possibly corresponds to TRBD2 (5 bases). The CDR3 totals 12 residues. The germline V and J ends were trimmed by 4 bases and 4 bases, with 10 bases remaining between them. Germline V gives CDR1 SQVTM, CDR2 ANQGSEA. The DNA of the CDR3 is TGCAGCGTTGTCGTTAGCGTAGAGACCCAGTACTTC. It is translated as CSVVVSVETQYF.

This chain links TRBV3-1 (or the pseudogene TRBV3-2) with TRBJ2-3; D is uncertain. The CDR3 totals 15 residues. The V and J ends lost 2 bases and 5 bases respectively, with 14 bases between them. Per the germline V gene, CDR1 is LGHDT and CDR2 is YNNKEL (reference sequence). The CDR3 region is CASSQPNGGGDTQYF. CDR3 sequence (DNA): TGTGCCAGCAGCCAACCAAACGGTGGTGGAGATACGCAGTATTTT.

This rearrangement joins TRBV6-2 or TRBV6-3 to TRBJ2-7; TRBD2 matches 9 bases. CDR3 length equals 16 residues. Looked up from germline, CDR1 is MNHEY and CDR2 is SVGEGT. The ends lost 2 bases at V and 4 bases at J; junction bases unmatched: 9. The CDR3 DNA follows: TGTGCCAGCAGTTACGTAGCGGGAGTTACGAGGTACGAGCAGTACTTC. Its protein product is CASSYVAGVTRYEQYF.

This sequence joins TRBV5-5 and TRBJ1-2, with D possibly being TRBD1 (5 bases). Looked up from germline, CDR1 is SGHKS and CDR2 is YYEKEE (reference sequence). Between the trimmed V and J ends, which lost 4 bases and 4 bases, there was a span of 11 bases. CDR3 size: 13 residues. The CDR3 DNA is TGTGCCAGCAGCCTTCTAGGGGCCTATGGCTACACCTTC. Translating gives CASSLLGAYGYTF.

The CDR3 here is CASSIQTGLTNEKLFF. DNA of the CDR3: TGTGCCAGCAGCATACAGACAGGGTTAACTAATGAAAAACTGTTTTTT. The chain recombines TRBV7-9 with TRBJ1-4; 7 nucleotides agree with TRBD1. This CDR3 comprises 16 residues. Trimming cost V 5 bases and J 1 base; bases outside gene matches: 7. The germline V gene has CDR1 SEHNR and CDR2 FQNEAQ (reference sequence).

The genes are TRBV5-4 and TRBJ2-7; D perhaps matches TRBD2 (5 bases). The CDR3 is 14 amino acids. Germline V CDR1 and CDR2: SGHNT, YYREEE (reference sequence). V was trimmed by 3 bases and J by 2 bases, leaving 12 bases between them. In nucleotides, the CDR3 is TGTGCCAGCAGCTCGGCGGGCCAAACCTACGAGCAGTACTTC. Translated: CASSSAGQTYEQYF.

This chain connects TRBV30 to TRBJ1-6; 8 nucleotides agree with TRBD1. This CDR3 is 13 amino acids long. Trimming cost V 0 bases and J 8 bases; bases outside gene matches: 0. The germline gives CDR1 GTSNPN, CDR2 SVGIG (reference sequence). CDR3 loop: CAWSVQGDSPLHF. The DNA of the CDR3 is TGTGCCTGGAGTGTACAGGGGGATTCACCCCTCCACTTT.